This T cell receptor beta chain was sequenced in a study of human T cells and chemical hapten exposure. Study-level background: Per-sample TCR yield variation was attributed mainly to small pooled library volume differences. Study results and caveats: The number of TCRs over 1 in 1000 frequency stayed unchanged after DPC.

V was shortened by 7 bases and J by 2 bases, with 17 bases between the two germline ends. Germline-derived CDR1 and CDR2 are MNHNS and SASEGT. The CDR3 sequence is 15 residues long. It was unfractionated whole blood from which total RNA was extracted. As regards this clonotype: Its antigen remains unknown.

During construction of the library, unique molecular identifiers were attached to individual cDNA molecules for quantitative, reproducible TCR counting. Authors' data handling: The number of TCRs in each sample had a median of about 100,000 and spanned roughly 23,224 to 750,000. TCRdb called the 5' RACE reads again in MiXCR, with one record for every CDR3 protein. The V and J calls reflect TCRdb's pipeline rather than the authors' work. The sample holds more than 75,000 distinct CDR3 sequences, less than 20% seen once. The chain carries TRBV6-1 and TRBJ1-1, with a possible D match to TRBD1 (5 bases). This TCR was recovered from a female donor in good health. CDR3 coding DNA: TGTGCCAGCACGACTAGAATGGGGGATAACACTGAAGCTTTCTTT. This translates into CASTTRMGDNTEAFF.